One T cell receptor beta chain is described in this entry. Compared with germline, one end of the junction differs, possibly owing to a read error. A single record per CDR3 protein comes from TCRdb applying MiXCR to the PCR reads. The profile shows 10,000 to 15,000 distinct CDR3 sequences, under 75% of them singletons. The data belong to a study of CD4 and CD8 cells across lung adenocarcinoma regions. Donors had localized lung adenocarcinoma, a non-small cell lung cancer. The CDR3 sequence is 18 residues long. CDR1 is MNHNS and CDR2 is SASEGT in the germline V gene. This rearrangement joins TRBV6-1 to TRBJ2-3; TRBD2 agrees at 10 bases. The sequenced sample was CD8+ T cells from the margin of a lung tumor. This receptor was taken from a female donor with lung adenocarcinoma. The CD4 and CD8 labels of this study may be unreliable. CDR3 nucleotide sequence: TGTGCCAGCAGGGGGACTAGCGCGGGGGCGTGTAGCAAAGACACGCAGTATTTC. This translates into CASRGTSAGACSKDTQYF.